This T cell receptor beta chain emerged from a study of post-analysis software for immune sequencing data. This clonotype was seen once. Its antigen remains unidentified. This may be a read error, as it is one base from a much larger clone. Overall study results and limits: Under F measure analysis, samples from one preparation batch co-clustered strongly. Multiple sclerosis patients showed significantly lower normalized Chao1 diversity than controls did.

Prepared TCR beta cDNA libraries contained unique molecular identifiers. T cells, about 0.9 to 10 million of them, yielded some 540,000 cDNA molecules. Each CDR3 protein is one row after TCRdb ran MiXCR on the PCR reads. This table holds a few hundred thousand distinct CDR3 sequences, 30% to 45% found once. Sequenced sample: blood. The clonotype was recovered from a girl between 10 and 17 years old with multiple sclerosis.

The CDR3 is CASSLRGGPPHF. The CDR3 nucleotides are TGTGCCAGCAGCTTAAGGGGCGGACCCCCCCACTTT. The genes are TRBV7-9 and TRBJ1-6; D is possibly TRBD1 (5 bases). The V gene's germline CDR1 is SEHNR and CDR2 FQNEAQ (reference sequence). The CDR3 length is 12 residues.